The 7 T cell receptor beta chains listed next were all sequenced from one sample in a study of cytomegalovirus exposure and HLA in healthy donors. PCR was performed using 60 Vbeta and 13 Jbeta primers. The method was immunoSEQ multiplex PCR; TCRdb's version includes in-frame clones alone and lacks a portion of them. The repertoire holds roughly 130,000 clones, with more than 60% as singletons. The sequenced material came from PBMCs. All receptors derive from a woman aged 55 to 70 in good health and CMV-seronegative.

The J gene is TRBJ2-3, the V gene TRBV5-1, with 7 nucleotides matching TRBD1. This CDR3 comprises 13 residues. J gave up 11 bases and V 1 base, and 7 bases lay outside the gene matches. The germline V gene has CDR1 SGHRS and CDR2 YFSETQ. The CDR3 DNA is TGCGCCAGCAGCTTGTTTATCCAGGGGGAGCAGTATTTT. Encoded protein: CASSLFIQGEQYF.

This clone came up a few times. The rearrangement uses TRBV18 and TRBJ2-3, with a weak D call TRBD2 (7 bases). Germline CDR1 reads KGHSH; CDR2 reads LQKENI. The germline V and J ends were trimmed by 8 bases and 2 bases, with 20 bases remaining between them. The CDR3 extends over 16 amino acids. The CDR3 protein is CASTARRGRPTDTQYF. As DNA, the CDR3 is TGTGCCAGCACGGCTAGGCGGGGGCGCCCCACAGATACGCAGTATTTT.

The J gene is TRBJ1-3, the V gene TRBV25-1; D is undetermined. Between the trimmed V and J ends, which lost 1 base and 2 bases, there was a span of 6 bases. Germline CDR1 and CDR2: MGHDK and SYGVNS. The length of the CDR3 is 14 residues. The CDR3 region has the DNA TGTGCCAGCAGTGAATTCGACACTGGAAACACCATATATTTT. Protein product: CASSEFDTGNTIYF.

This CDR3 reads CASSPMLENYNEQFF. CDR3 bases: TGTGCCAGCAGCCCGATGTTGGAGAACTACAATGAGCAGTTCTTC. The chain combines TRBV5-6 with TRBJ2-1; D is unresolved. The V end lost 4 bases, the J end lost 3 bases, and 14 bases lay between the germline ends. The CDR3 spans 15 residues. Germline V CDR1 and CDR2: SGHDT, YYEEEE.

The chain combines TRBV19 with TRBJ2-7, with 8 positions matching TRBD2. Trimming took 1 base from V and 3 from J; bases not matched to a gene: 2. The length of the CDR3 is 14 residues. Germline V CDR1 and CDR2: LNHDA, SQIVND (reference sequence). In DNA form, the CDR3 reads TGTGCCAGTAGTATAGGGAGCGGGGGCTACGAGCAGTACTTC. Protein product: CASSIGSGGYEQYF. The variable domain in full, with the rest retrieved from reference TRBV19 and TRBJ2-7, is DGGITQSPKYLFRKEGQNVTLSCEQNLNHDAMYWYRQDPGQGLRLIYYSQIVNDFQKGDIAEGYSVSREKKESFPLTVTSAQKNPTAFYLCASSIGSGGYEQYFGPGTRLTVT.

There are a few counts of this clone. The rearrangement joins TRBV9 to TRBJ2-1; TRBD2 aligns across 16 bases. V was pared by 3 bases and J by 11 bases, with 5 bases of the junction left unmatched. There are 15 residues in the CDR3. The germline V gene encodes CDR1 SGDLS and CDR2 YYNGEE. CDR3 nucleotide sequence: TGTGCCAGCAGCGCCCCGGGACTAGCGGGGGGGCAGCAGTTCTTC. Its translation: CASSAPGLAGGQQFF.

V and J are TRBV10-3 and TRBJ1-3; D gene unclear. CDR3 length equals 14 residues. V lost 2 bases to trimming and J lost 0 bases, with 5 bases between them. CDR1 and CDR2 from the germline V gene are ENHRY and SYGVKD. CDR3 DNA: TGTGCCATCAGTGAGGCGCTCTCTGGAAACACCATATATTTT. Translating it yields CAISEALSGNTIYF.